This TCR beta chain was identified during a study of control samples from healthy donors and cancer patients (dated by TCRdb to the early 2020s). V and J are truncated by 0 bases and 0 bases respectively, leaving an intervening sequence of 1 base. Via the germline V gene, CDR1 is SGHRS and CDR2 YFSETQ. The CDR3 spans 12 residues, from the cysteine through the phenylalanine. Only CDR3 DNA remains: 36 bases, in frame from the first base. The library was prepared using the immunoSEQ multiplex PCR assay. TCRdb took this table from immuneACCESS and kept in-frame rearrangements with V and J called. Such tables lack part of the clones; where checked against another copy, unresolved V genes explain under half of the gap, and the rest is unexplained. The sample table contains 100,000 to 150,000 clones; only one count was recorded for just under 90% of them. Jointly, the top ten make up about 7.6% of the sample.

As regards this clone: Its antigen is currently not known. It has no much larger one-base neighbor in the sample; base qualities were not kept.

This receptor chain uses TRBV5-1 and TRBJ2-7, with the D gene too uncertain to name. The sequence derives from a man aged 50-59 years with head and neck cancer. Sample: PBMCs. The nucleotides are TGCGCCAGCAGCTTGGCCTCCTACGAGCAGTACTTC. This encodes CASSLASYEQYF.